The clone carrying this T cell receptor (beta chain) was seen just once. The germline CDR1 and CDR2 sequences are MDHEN and SYDVKM. The V gene lost 6 bases and the J gene lost 8 bases, with 4 bases spanning the gap. The CDR3 loop spans 10 amino acids. This record comes from a study of blood T cells in healthy people across ages. Per sample, at least 6 micrograms of total RNA were extracted. For the second PCR, which ran for 7 to 11 cycles, a sample-barcoded 5' primer and a J-beta primer mix were used. MiXCR, applied by TCRdb to the 5' RACE reads, yields one record per CDR3 protein. The sample consists of hundreds of thousands of distinct CDR3 sequences, 40% to 45% of them appearing once.

This receptor was taken from an elderly man in good health. The sequencing input was blood. V usage is TRBV28 and J usage is TRBJ2-2; D unclear. DNA for the CDR3: TGTGCCAGCAGCAAAGGGGAGCTGTTTTTT. Translating it yields CASSKGELFF. Combining the CDR3 with reference TRBV28 and TRBJ2-2 gives the whole variable domain DVKVTQSSRYLVKRTGEKVFLECVQDMDHENMFWYRQDPGLGLRLIYFSYDVKMKEKGDIPEGYSVSREKKERFSLILESASTNQTSMYLCASSKGELFFGEGSRLTVL.